Listed below are T cell receptor beta chains from one sample, sequenced in a study. Via MiXCR, TCRdb re-called the RT-PCR reads, giving one row per CDR3 protein. The sample includes hundreds of thousands of distinct CDR3 sequences, 14% seen only once; the top ten take 3.6%. Sequencing used memory CD4+ T cells from blood. All receptors derive from a female donor in good health, serving as a healthy control. The CDR3 runs from the conserved cysteine through the conserved F or W. Each record gives: D gene, J gene, clone size, V gene, CDR3 protein, CDR3 DNA. D genes are given only for firm matches. Size is omitted from some rows. Given values are once, few, many or a class for expanded clones.

D gene: NA; J gene: TRBJ1-1; clone size: NA; V gene: TRBV20-1; CDR3 protein: CSASGINTEAFF; CDR3 DNA: TGCAGTGCATCGGGCATTAACACTGAAGCTTTCTTT
D gene: NA; J gene: TRBJ2-7; clone size: NA; V gene: TRBV29-1; CDR3 protein: CSVEVGIEQYF; CDR3 DNA: TGCAGCGTTGAAGTTGGAATCGAGCAGTACTTC
D gene: NA; J gene: TRBJ2-1; clone size: few; V gene: TRBV7-8; CDR3 protein: CASSLTGVGEQFF; CDR3 DNA: TGTGCCAGCAGCTTAACGGGGGTGGGTGAGCAGTTCTTC
D gene: TRBD1; J gene: TRBJ2-7; clone size: NA; V gene: TRBV5-1; CDR3 protein: CASSSSFGTGVYEQYF; CDR3 DNA: TGCGCCAGCAGCTCATCCTTCGGGACAGGGGTCTACGAGCAGTACTTC
D gene: NA; J gene: TRBJ1-2; clone size: few; V gene: TRBV28; CDR3 protein: CASSRYGYTF; CDR3 DNA: TGTGCCAGCAGCCGATATGGCTACACCTTC
D gene: NA; J gene: TRBJ2-7; clone size: many; V gene: TRBV12-3/TRBV12-4; CDR3 protein: CASSQQGTLTYEQYF; CDR3 DNA: TGTGCCAGCAGTCAACAGGGTACCCTAACCTACGAGCAGTACTTC
D gene: TRBD2; J gene: TRBJ2-5; clone size: NA; V gene: TRBV28; CDR3 protein: CASRLAGALGLEETQYF; CDR3 DNA: TGTGCCTCCCGCCTAGCGGGGGCCCTAGGCTTGGAAGAGACCCAGTACTTC
D gene: NA; J gene: TRBJ2-5; clone size: few; V gene: TRBV7-8; CDR3 protein: CASREGNPKTQYF; CDR3 DNA: TGTGCCAGCAGAGAAGGGAATCCCAAGACCCAGTACTTC
D gene: NA; J gene: TRBJ1-2; clone size: few; V gene: TRBV6-5; CDR3 protein: CASSYSGPGRLGYTF; CDR3 DNA: TGTGCCAGCAGTTACAGCGGCCCCGGTAGGCTGGGCTACACCTTC
D gene: NA; J gene: TRBJ1-2; clone size: NA; V gene: TRBV28; CDR3 protein: CASSYQNNYGYTF; CDR3 DNA: TGTGCCAGCAGTTATCAGAATAACTATGGCTACACCTTC
D gene: NA; J gene: TRBJ1-2; clone size: many; V gene: TRBV20-1; CDR3 protein: CSARVGGYGYTF; CDR3 DNA: TGCAGTGCTAGAGTAGGGGGCTATGGCTACACCTTC
D gene: TRBD1; J gene: TRBJ2-2; clone size: few; V gene: TRBV5-5; CDR3 protein: CASSFGTENTGELFF; CDR3 DNA: TGTGCCAGCAGCTTCGGGACAGAAAACACCGGGGAGCTGTTTTTT
D gene: NA; J gene: TRBJ2-1; clone size: few; V gene: TRBV20-1; CDR3 protein: CSASSDSVWNEQFF; CDR3 DNA: TGCAGTGCTAGTAGTGATTCCGTGTGGAATGAGCAGTTCTTC
D gene: NA; J gene: TRBJ2-1; clone size: many; V gene: TRBV29-1; CDR3 protein: CSVRPGAYNEQFF; CDR3 DNA: TGCAGCGTTCGGCCAGGCGCCTACAATGAGCAGTTCTTC
D gene: TRBD1; J gene: TRBJ2-1; clone size: few; V gene: TRBV6-2/TRBV6-3; CDR3 protein: CASNWDRRSYNEQFF; CDR3 DNA: TGTGCCAGCAATTGGGACAGGCGTTCTTACAATGAGCAGTTCTTC
D gene: TRBD2; J gene: TRBJ2-1; clone size: NA; V gene: TRBV20-1; CDR3 protein: CSASRSGVYNEQLF; CDR3 DNA: TGCAGTGCTAGTCGAAGCGGGGTTTACAATGAGCAGTTATTC
D gene: NA; J gene: TRBJ1-2; clone size: few; V gene: TRBV6-1; CDR3 protein: CASSPTGLGYGYTF; CDR3 DNA: TGTGCCAGCAGTCCCACAGGGCTTGGCTATGGCTACACCTTC
D gene: NA; J gene: TRBJ1-2; clone size: many; V gene: TRBV29-1; CDR3 protein: CSVDGRRANYGYTF; CDR3 DNA: TGCAGCGTTGATGGGCGGAGAGCTAACTATGGCTACACCTTC
D gene: NA; J gene: TRBJ1-2; clone size: few; V gene: TRBV12-3/TRBV12-4; CDR3 protein: CASSEQGIGYGYTF; CDR3 DNA: TGTGCCAGCAGCGAACAGGGAATAGGCTATGGCTACACCTTC
D gene: NA; J gene: TRBJ1-2; clone size: NA; V gene: TRBV6-5; CDR3 protein: CASSRYGGANYGYTF; CDR3 DNA: TGTGCCAGCAGCCGGTACGGCGGGGCGAACTATGGCTACACCTTC
D gene: NA; J gene: TRBJ2-5; clone size: many; V gene: TRBV27; CDR3 protein: CATGKRGQETQYF; CDR3 DNA: TGTGCCACCGGAAAGAGGGGCCAAGAGACCCAGTACTTC
D gene: TRBD2; J gene: TRBJ2-1; clone size: few; V gene: TRBV24-1; CDR3 protein: CATSDPGTSAYNEQFF; CDR3 DNA: TGTGCCACCAGTGACCCCGGGACTAGCGCTTACAATGAGCAGTTCTTC
D gene: TRBD1; J gene: TRBJ1-5; clone size: NA; V gene: TRBV6-1; CDR3 protein: CASSGERTGSRPQHF; CDR3 DNA: TGTGCCAGCAGTGGCGAACGGACAGGGAGCAGGCCCCAGCATTTT
D gene: TRBD1; J gene: TRBJ1-2; clone size: many; V gene: TRBV7-9; CDR3 protein: CASSRDRVGGYTF; CDR3 DNA: TGTGCCAGCAGCCGAGACAGGGTTGGTGGCTACACCTTC
D gene: NA; J gene: TRBJ1-1; clone size: few; V gene: TRBV12-3/TRBV12-4; CDR3 protein: CASKLQAGTEAFF; CDR3 DNA: TGTGCCAGCAAGCTACAGGCGGGCACTGAAGCTTTCTTT
D gene: NA; J gene: TRBJ1-6; clone size: few; V gene: TRBV28; CDR3 protein: CASKASADFYNSPLHF; CDR3 DNA: TGTGCCAGCAAGGCCTCCGCAGACTTCTATAATTCACCCCTCCACTTT
D gene: NA; J gene: TRBJ2-1; clone size: many; V gene: TRBV6-2/TRBV6-3; CDR3 protein: CASSYNSENEQFF; CDR3 DNA: TGTGCCAGCAGTTATAATAGCGAAAATGAGCAGTTCTTC
D gene: TRBD2; J gene: TRBJ2-3; clone size: NA; V gene: TRBV20-1; CDR3 protein: CSASDSGGKSTDTQYF; CDR3 DNA: TGCAGTGCTAGTGACTCGGGGGGAAAAAGCACAGATACGCAGTATTTT
D gene: NA; J gene: TRBJ2-5; clone size: NA; V gene: TRBV27; CDR3 protein: CASSSPPGTQYF; CDR3 DNA: TGTGCCAGCAGTAGCCCCCCCGGGACCCAGTACTTC
D gene: NA; J gene: TRBJ2-1; clone size: many; V gene: TRBV29-1; CDR3 protein: CSVGSPSHNEQFF; CDR3 DNA: TGCAGCGTTGGCTCACCTTCCCACAATGAGCAGTTCTTC
D gene: TRBD2; J gene: TRBJ2-1; clone size: NA; V gene: TRBV27; CDR3 protein: CASSYTSGLAGSEQFF; CDR3 DNA: TGTGCCAGCAGTTACACTTCAGGGCTAGCGGGGTCCGAGCAGTTCTTC
D gene: TRBD2; J gene: TRBJ2-1; clone size: many; V gene: TRBV6-5; CDR3 protein: CASSLIASGGANEQFF; CDR3 DNA: TGTGCCAGCAGTTTAATAGCTAGCGGGGGGGCCAATGAGCAGTTCTTC
D gene: TRBD1; J gene: TRBJ2-1; clone size: many; V gene: TRBV29-1; CDR3 protein: CSADRGAYNEQFF; CDR3 DNA: TGCAGCGCCGACAGGGGCGCCTACAATGAGCAGTTCTTC
D gene: NA; J gene: TRBJ1-3; clone size: NA; V gene: TRBV6-2/TRBV6-3; CDR3 protein: CASSYQRQSGNTIYF; CDR3 DNA: TGTGCCAGCAGTTATCAGCGGCAGTCTGGAAACACCATATATTTT
D gene: TRBD1; J gene: TRBJ2-2; clone size: many; V gene: TRBV7-3; CDR3 protein: CASSPTGGSTGELFF; CDR3 DNA: TGTGCCAGCAGCCCTACAGGGGGTAGCACCGGGGAGCTGTTTTTT
D gene: NA; J gene: TRBJ2-2; clone size: NA; V gene: TRBV28; CDR3 protein: CASSRRLLPGELFF; CDR3 DNA: TGTGCCAGCAGTAGGAGACTGCTCCCCGGGGAGCTGTTTTTT
D gene: NA; J gene: TRBJ2-7; clone size: NA; V gene: TRBV7-2; CDR3 protein: CASSFSQSEQYF; CDR3 DNA: TGTGCCAGCAGCTTTTCCCAATCGGAGCAGTACTTC
D gene: NA; J gene: TRBJ1-1; clone size: NA; V gene: TRBV25-1; CDR3 protein: CASSEGNRGRITEAFF; CDR3 DNA: TGTGCCAGCAGTGAAGGAAATCGTGGCAGGATCACTGAAGCTTTCTTT
D gene: TRBD1; J gene: TRBJ1-6; clone size: NA; V gene: TRBV6-1; CDR3 protein: CASSLGQGSPLHF; CDR3 DNA: TGTGCCAGCAGTCTGGGACAGGGATCACCCCTCCACTTT
D gene: TRBD1; J gene: TRBJ2-5; clone size: many; V gene: TRBV20-1; CDR3 protein: CSAPFRAGGETQYF; CDR3 DNA: TGCAGTGCCCCCTTTCGAGCAGGGGGAGAGACCCAGTACTTC
D gene: NA; J gene: TRBJ1-1; clone size: NA; V gene: TRBV30; CDR3 protein: CACPDSRYEAFF; CDR3 DNA: TGTGCCTGCCCGGACAGTCGGTATGAAGCTTTCTTT
D gene: NA; J gene: TRBJ2-1; clone size: few; V gene: TRBV10-3; CDR3 protein: CDISERDNSYNEQFF; CDR3 DNA: TGTGACATCAGTGAGAGGGACAACTCCTACAATGAGCAGTTCTTC
D gene: TRBD1; J gene: TRBJ1-1; clone size: NA; V gene: TRBV11-2; CDR3 protein: CASSAGQGSEAFF; CDR3 DNA: TGTGCCAGCAGCGCGGGACAGGGATCTGAAGCTTTCTTT
D gene: NA; J gene: TRBJ2-1; clone size: NA; V gene: TRBV28; CDR3 protein: CASSQGGSTYNEQFF; CDR3 DNA: TGTGCCAGCAGTCAGGGGGGATCTACCTACAATGAGCAGTTCTTC
D gene: TRBD1; J gene: TRBJ1-4; clone size: few; V gene: TRBV5-4; CDR3 protein: CASSSTGGPNEKLFF; CDR3 DNA: TGTGCCAGCAGCTCCACAGGGGGCCCTAATGAAAAACTGTTTTTT
D gene: NA; J gene: TRBJ2-1; clone size: few; V gene: TRBV11-2; CDR3 protein: CASSLESSFFYNEQFF; CDR3 DNA: TGTGCCAGCAGCTTAGAATCTAGCTTTTTCTACAATGAGCAGTTCTTC